Each of the 18 T cell receptor beta chains below was sequenced from the same sample in a study of tumor-infiltrating lymphocytes in primary liver carcinoma. It was unsorted whole blood that yielded blood RNA, and germline DNA was also extracted. Total RNA amounting to approximately 460 ng was the source from which TCR beta cDNA was made with a constant-region primer. For TCR beta, libraries were produced by three nested multiplex PCR rounds using slightly modified ARM-PCR. Investigators reported that the first two PCR rounds, at 9 to 11 cycles each, used TRBV1-TRBV30 forward primers with a C-beta reverse primer. MiXCR, applied by TCRdb to the multiplex PCR reads, yields one record per CDR3 protein. The profile covers about 200,000 distinct CDR3 sequences, with around 60% appearing a single time and about 7.1% taken by the ten largest. The sequenced sample was peripheral blood. The receptors derive from a woman aged 60-75 years with primary liver carcinoma and hepatitis B virus infection.

The V call is TRBV29-1, the J call TRBJ2-3; the D call may be TRBD1 or TRBD2 (5 bases each). The CDR3 covers 12 residues. In germline, CDR1 is SQVTM, CDR2 ANQGSEA. V was cut by 3 bases and J by 6 bases, with 10 bases left in between. The chain's CDR3 is CSVEAGADTQYF. The CDR3 DNA reads TGCAGCGTTGAGGCCGGGGCGGATACGCAGTATTTT.

This clonotype has only a few counts. At one boundary the junction diverges from the germline segment, which might be a read error. The chain carries TRBV11-2 and TRBJ2-1, with 8 nucleotides matching TRBD2. Germline CDR1 reads SGHAT; CDR2 reads FQNNGV. The CDR3 spans 15 residues. In DNA form, the CDR3 reads TGTGCCAGCATCTGGGCTAGCGGGTTTAACAATGAACAGTTCTTC. Its protein is CASIWASGFNNEQFF.

This clonotype qualifies as large. The chain recombines TRBV11-1 with TRBJ2-2, with no clear D. V lost 6 bases, J lost 3 bases, and 11 bases lay in between. This CDR3 is built from 14 residues. The germline V gene has CDR1 SGHAT and CDR2 FQDESV (reference sequence). The CDR3 sequence is CASRPSLDTGELFF. The CDR3 nucleotides are TGTGCCAGCAGACCGAGCCTTGACACCGGGGAGCTGTTTTTT.

This clonotype was counted at least ten times. The chain carries TRBV11-2 and TRBJ2-7, with 13 nucleotides matching TRBD2. The junction had 12 bases not matched to a gene; V was cut back by 0 bases and J by 1 base. The CDR3 runs to 20 residues. The germline V gene encodes CDR1 SGHAT and CDR2 FQNNGV. In DNA form, the CDR3 reads TGTGCCAGCAGCTTAGATCCCCCGGTGGGACTAGCGGGAAGATCCTACGAGCAGTACTTC. Translated: CASSLDPPVGLAGRSYEQYF.

CDR3 in DNA: TGTGCCAGCAGCTTAGACACAGGGGTCCCCTTTGGGGGCAATGAGCAGTTCTTC. Its protein product is CASSLDTGVPFGGNEQFF. The gene calls are TRBV7-2 and TRBJ2-1; 7 nucleotides align to TRBD1. Germline trimming cut 1 base from V and 6 bases from J; bases unmatched to any gene: 15. The CDR3 spans 18 residues. Germline V lookup: CDR1 SGHTA, CDR2 FQGNSA. Filled out from reference TRBV7-2 and TRBJ2-1, the complete variable domain reads GAGVSQSPSNKVTEKGKDVELRCDPISGHTALYWYRQSLGQGLEFLIYFQGNSAPDKSGLPSDRFSAERTGGSVSTLTIQRTQQEDSAVYLCASSLDTGVPFGGNEQFFGPGTRLTVL.

This clonotype was seen repeatedly, ten times or more. This sequence joins TRBV28 and TRBJ2-7; D is undetermined. Germline values: CDR1 MDHEN, CDR2 SYDVKM. This CDR3 is 12 amino acids long. Between the trimmed V and J ends, which lost 1 base and 4 bases, there was a span of 5 bases. This CDR3 is CASSLLEYEQYF. In nucleotides, the CDR3 is TGTGCCAGCAGTTTATTGGAGTACGAGCAGTACTTC.

A remark on this clonotype: A much larger clonotype is one base distant, so this may be a read error. This likely comes from a read error, as the CDR3 has no conserved phenylalanine or tryptophan at its end. This chain connects TRBV4-1 to TRBJ2-7; D possibly matches TRBD1 or TRBD2 (6 bases each). Germline V CDR1 and CDR2: MGHRA, YSYEKL. The CDR3 extends over 15 amino acids. With 4 bases removed from V and 6 bases from J, the gap between germline ends came to 19 bases. The CDR3 is CASSPRLGGGIEQYL. The DNA for the CDR3 is TGCGCCAGCAGCCCACGACTAGGAGGGGGGATCGAGCAGTACTTA.

The chain links TRBV7-3 to TRBJ2-1, with 11 bases identical to TRBD2. J was trimmed by 7 bases and V by 3 bases; bases with no gene match: 11. Germline CDR1 is SGHTA and CDR2 is FQGTGA. This CDR3 has 17 residues. CDR3: CASSLLAGGFAGNEQFF. Here the CDR3 DNA reads TGTGCCAGCAGCTTGCTAGCGGGAGGTTTTGCGGGAAATGAGCAGTTCTTC.

Of note for this clonotype: Given the absence of the conserved phenylalanine or tryptophan at the CDR3 end, a read error is likely. The limits of the CDR3 on the DNA are not certain, so only TCRdb's listed CDR3 is given. The J gene is TRBJ2-7, the V gene TRBV11-3; the table names TRBD1, a call not compared with the DNA. The CDR3 extends over 17 residues, inclusive of both ends. The germline CDR1 and CDR2 sequences are SGHNT and YENEEA. CDR3 loop: CASTYGDGPFNPYEQYS.

As for this clonotype: At one boundary the junction diverges from the germline segment, which might be a read error. This chain uses TRBV11-2 with TRBJ2-3; D might be TRBD2 (5 bases). Looked up from germline, CDR1 is SGHAT and CDR2 is FQNNGV. The CDR3 has 16 amino acids. CDR3 sequence: CVSSLEVGGFGDTQYF. The CDR3 nucleotides read TGTGTCAGCAGCTTAGAGGTCGGAGGTTTCGGAGATACGCAGTATTTT. The variable domain in full, with the rest retrieved from reference TRBV11-2 and TRBJ2-3, is EAGVAQSPRYKIIEKRQSVAFWCNPISGHATLYWYQQILGQGPKLLIQFQNNGVVDDSQLPKDRFSAERLKGVDSTLKIQPAKLEDSAVYLCVSSLEVGGFGDTQYFGPGTRLTVL.

In the case of this clonotype: Since a much larger clone is just one base distant, this may be a read error. This chain links TRBV12-3 or TRBV12-4 with TRBJ1-1, with 9 bases aligning to TRBD1. The CDR3 covers 14 residues. CDR3 DNA: TGTGCCAGCAGCCCCGGACAGGGGAACATTGAAGCTTTCTTT. It yields the protein CASSPGQGNIEAFF.

About this clonotype itself: One junction end disagrees with the germline gene, perhaps due to a read error. The rearrangement links TRBV5-1 to TRBJ2-3; 12 bases are a match to TRBD2. This CDR3 contains 17 residues. Germline V gene sequence: CDR1 SGHRS, CDR2 YFSETQ. Here the CDR3 DNA reads TGCGCCAGCAGCTTGGGTACGGGACTAGCGGGCACAGATATGCAGTATTTT. Its translation: CASSLGTGLAGTDMQYF.

J is TRBJ2-5 and V is TRBV4-1; 8 bases match TRBD2. The CDR3 totals 16 residues. Germline values: CDR1 MGHRA, CDR2 YSYEKL. This chain's CDR3 is CVNSHTLGGAQETQYF. CDR3 DNA sequence: TGCGTCAACAGCCACACACTCGGGGGGGCGCAGGAGACCCAGTACTTC.

Worth noting for this clonotype: This sequence may be a read error, since a much larger clone differs from it by one base. The CDR3, as DNA: TGTGCCCGCAGTCAACGGGGACACACCTACGAGCAGTACTTC. Amino acids: CARSQRGHTYEQYF. V usage is TRBV6-6 and J usage is TRBJ2-7, with a tentative D call TRBD1 (6 bases). The CDR3 extends over 14 amino acids. Germline-derived CDR1 and CDR2 are MNHNY and SVGAGI (reference sequence).

A word on this clonotype: Relative to the germline gene, one junction end is altered; a read error may explain this. V usage is TRBV6-6 and J usage is TRBJ1-5; D unresolved. Germline CDR1 MNHNY, CDR2 SVGAGI (reference sequence). The CDR3 has 14 amino acids. The CDR3 is CASSPGLGNQPQHF. In nucleotides, the CDR3 is TGTGCTAGCAGTCCGGGGTTGGGGAATCAGCCCCAGCATTTT.

The chain joins TRBV20-1 to TRBJ2-1; the D gene is possibly TRBD2 (5 bases). The germline V gene encodes CDR1 DFQATT and CDR2 SNEGSKA (reference sequence). CDR3 length: 15 residues. Trimming took off 6 bases at V and 8 bases at J, with 23 bases between the two ends. This chain's CDR3 is CSAPGGSLNLDEQFF. The CDR3 DNA reads as TGCAGTGCCCCTGGCGGGTCCCTAAACTTGGATGAGCAGTTCTTC.

As concerns this clonotype: This could be a read error, since a much larger clone is one nucleotide away. No conserved phenylalanine or tryptophan ends this CDR3, so it is likely a read error. CDR3 DNA sequence: TGTGCCAGCAGCTTAGGGGCAGGGACTGAAGCTTTCATT. Its translation is CASSLGAGTEAFI. The chain recombines TRBV7-9 with TRBJ1-1; D is perhaps TRBD1 (5 bases). The CDR3 spans 13 residues. The V end was cut by 1 base, the J end by 5 bases, with 8 bases between. From germline, CDR1 is SEHNR and CDR2 FQNEAQ (reference sequence).

Many counts were recorded for this clonotype. The V and J genes are TRBV29-1 and TRBJ2-3, with 11 bases aligning to TRBD1. The V gene end was trimmed by 6 bases and the J gene end by 2 bases; junction bases not matched to a gene: 7. Germline V gives CDR1 SQVTM, CDR2 ANQGSEA. The CDR3 consists of 15 residues. CDR3 coding DNA: TGCAGCGTCCCCGGGACAGGGGGTCTCACAGATACGCAGTATTTT. It translates to CSVPGTGGLTDTQYF.